One sample yielded the 16 T cell receptor beta chains listed below, sequenced in a study of Ad26.COV2.S vaccination and SARS-CoV-2 variants. Treatment of the sample: about 20 received Ad26.COV2.S at low or high dose, single or two shots; a few received placebo; per-sample allocation not given. The investigators took samples on day 63 after the first vaccine or placebo injection. The data were produced by immunoSEQ multiplex PCR, yet TCRdb's version contains in-frame clones alone and is incomplete. The table shows some 300,000 clones, with 86% occurring only once. The sample here was peripheral blood, taken in a trial of Ad26.COV2.S vaccine versus placebo. The receptors stem from a person between 18 and 65 years old who received the Ad26.COV2.S COVID-19 vaccine or a placebo.

The chain employs TRBV6-5 and TRBJ2-1; 7 bases match TRBD1. The junction had 2 bases not matched to a gene; V was cut back by 8 bases and J by 1 base. Germline V gives CDR1 MNHEY, CDR2 SVGAGI. The CDR3 loop spans 13 amino acids. CDR3: CASGRGSYNEQFF. For the CDR3, the DNA is TGTGCCAGCGGCAGGGGGTCCTACAATGAGCAGTTCTTC.

The gene calls are TRBV5-4 and TRBJ1-6; D remains unclear. The CDR3 is 15 amino acids. Trimming took 0 bases from V and 6 from J, leaving 10 bases between them. Germline V lookup: CDR1 SGHNT, CDR2 YYREEE (reference sequence). The CDR3 region has the DNA TGTGCCAGCAGCTTGGGGGCCGTTGGTAATTCACCCCTCCACTTT. Protein: CASSLGAVGNSPLHF.

This chain connects TRBV6-1 to TRBJ1-2; D possibly corresponds to TRBD1 (5 bases). Trimming stripped 2 bases from V and 4 bases from J, with 11 bases between. CDR1 and CDR2 (germline): MNHNS, SASEGT. The CDR3 sequence is 14 residues long. This CDR3 reads CASSELGGGYGYTF. The CDR3, as DNA: TGTGCCAGCAGTGAATTGGGGGGAGGCTATGGCTACACCTTC.

The chain carries TRBV10-3 and TRBJ1-1, with TRBD1 as a possible D gene (5 bases). This CDR3 is 13 amino acids long. Per germline, CDR1 ENHRY and CDR2 SYGVKD. With 7 bases removed from V and 2 bases from J, the gap between germline ends came to 11 bases. The CDR3 DNA reads TGTGCCATCATGATGGGGCTAAACACTGAAGCTTTCTTT. Encoded protein: CAIMMGLNTEAFF.

The V gene is TRBV5-1, the J gene TRBJ2-5; 9 bases are a match to TRBD2. This CDR3 is 15 amino acids long. J was trimmed by 0 bases and V by 1 base; bases with no gene match: 1. Germline V gene lookup returns CDR1 SGHRS and CDR2 YFSETQ. The CDR3: CASSLQRGDQETQYF. In DNA form, the CDR3 reads TGCGCCAGCAGCTTGCAGCGGGGGGACCAAGAGACCCAGTACTTC. The whole variable domain, remainder taken from reference TRBV5-1 and TRBJ2-5, is KAGVTQTPRYLIKTRGQQVTLSCSPISGHRSVSWYQQTPGQGLQFLFEYFSETQRNKGNFPGRFSGRQFSNSRSEMNVSTLELGDSALYLCASSLQRGDQETQYFGPGTRLLVL.

The CDR3 spells CASSILVTGGKNEQFF. DNA of the CDR3: TGTGCCAGTAGTATCTTAGTGACAGGGGGAAAGAATGAGCAGTTCTTC. The chain couples TRBV19 to TRBJ2-1; 9 nucleotides match TRBD1. The CDR3 sequence is 16 residues long. V trimming: 3 bases; J trimming: 7 bases; junction bases outside the gene matches: 10. Germline loops: CDR1 LNHDA, CDR2 SQIVND (reference sequence).

The sample holds one count of this clone. The chain carries TRBV6-6 and TRBJ1-1; D gene uncertain. V lost 2 bases and J lost 5, with 12 bases in between. The germline gives CDR1 MNHNY, CDR2 SVGAGI (reference sequence). This CDR3 spans 14 amino acids. CDR3 nucleotides: TGTGCCAGCAGTTACGGTGCAGGTGTGACTGAAGCTTTCTTT. Its protein product is CASSYGAGVTEAFF.

The chain recombines TRBV11-3 with TRBJ1-2; 8 bases line up with TRBD1. CDR1 is SGHNT, CDR2 YENEEA, per germline. With 3 bases clipped from V and 7 bases from J, the junction kept 16 bases outside the gene matches. The CDR3 sequence is 17 residues long. CDR3 sequence reads: CASSFRPGGIGRGGYTF. CDR3 sequence (DNA): TGTGCCAGCAGCTTTAGGCCAGGGGGCATTGGGAGGGGTGGCTACACCTTC. Full variable domain (outside the CDR3, taken from reference TRBV11-3 and TRBJ1-2): EAGVVQSPRYKIIEKKQPVAFWCNPISGHNTLYWYLQNLGQGPELLIRYENEEAVDDSQLPKDRFSAERLKGVDSTLKIQPAELGDSAVYLCASSFRPGGIGRGGYTFGSGTRLTVV.

The chain combines TRBV5-1 with TRBJ1-4; perhaps TRBD1 as D (5 bases). Germline values: CDR1 SGHRS, CDR2 YFSETQ. V lost 1 base and J lost 8, with 12 bases in between. This CDR3 is built from 14 residues. The CDR3 protein is CASSLQGDREKLFF. DNA for the CDR3: TGCGCCAGCAGCTTGCAGGGTGATCGAGAAAAACTGTTTTTT.

The chain is built from TRBV6-5 and TRBJ1-2, with no clear D. V shed 4 bases and J shed 8 bases, with 14 bases lying between them. This CDR3 is 13 amino acids long. Germline V gene sequence: CDR1 MNHEY, CDR2 SVGAGI. The CDR3 loop reads CASSSTEKRGYTF. The CDR3 coding sequence is TGTGCCAGCAGTTCCACAGAAAAAAGGGGCTACACCTTC.

The J gene is TRBJ2-7, the V gene TRBV7-8; D call uncertain. CDR1 and CDR2 (germline): SGHVS, FQNEAQ. The germline V and J ends were trimmed by 5 bases and 4 bases, with 12 bases remaining between them. The CDR3 runs 13 residues. The CDR3 region is CASSPKVVYEQYF. For the CDR3, the DNA is TGTGCCAGCAGCCCTAAGGTCGTATACGAGCAGTACTTC.

The rearrangement links TRBV7-2 to TRBJ2-1, with 8 bases that match TRBD1. V gave up 4 bases and J gave up 7 bases; unmatched junction bases: 12. The CDR3 loop spans 16 amino acids. From germline, CDR1 is SGHTA and CDR2 FQGNSA. The CDR3 DNA sequence: TGTGCCAGCAGCTCAGGCTCCGGACAGGGAAGAAATGAGCAGTTCTTC. It translates to CASSSGSGQGRNEQFF. The whole variable domain, remainder taken from reference TRBV7-2 and TRBJ2-1, is GAGVSQSPSNKVTEKGKDVELRCDPISGHTALYWYRQSLGQGLEFLIYFQGNSAPDKSGLPSDRFSAERTGGSVSTLTIQRTQQEDSAVYLCASSSGSGQGRNEQFFGPGTRLTVL.

The V and J genes are TRBV30 and TRBJ2-1; maybe TRBD2 (7 bases). Germline lookup yields CDR1 GTSNPN and CDR2 SVGIG (reference sequence). V lost 3 bases to trimming and J lost 4 bases, with 37 bases between them. CDR3 length: 22 amino acids. CDR3 in amino acids: CAWRPEGGGTRRGEYPYNEQFF. The CDR3 DNA reads as TGTGCCTGGAGGCCGGAGGGAGGGGGTACTCGACGGGGCGAGTACCCTTACAATGAGCAGTTCTTC.

The rearrangement links TRBV6-2 or TRBV6-3 to TRBJ1-2; D ambiguous. Germline CDR1 is MNHEY and CDR2 is SVGEGT. The CDR3 is made up of 12 amino acids. With 6 bases removed from V and 4 bases from J, the gap between germline ends came to 9 bases. The CDR3 sequence is CASSPGLYGYTF. The DNA of the CDR3 is TGTGCCAGCAGCCCGGGCCTCTATGGCTACACCTTC.

The chain links TRBV5-1 to TRBJ2-3; 8 positions agree with TRBD1. V lost 3 bases, J lost 2 bases, and 5 bases stayed unmatched. This CDR3 has 15 residues. Per germline, CDR1 SGHRS and CDR2 YFSETQ. The CDR3 sequence: CASSSSGQVTDTQYF. Here the CDR3 DNA reads TGCGCCAGCAGCTCCTCGGGACAGGTCACAGATACGCAGTATTTT.

This clone was detected only once. This chain links TRBV6-5 with TRBJ2-3; the D gene is possibly TRBD1 (5 bases). This CDR3 is 13 amino acids long. The germline V and J ends were trimmed by 8 bases and 3 bases, with 12 bases remaining between them. The V gene's germline CDR1 is MNHEY and CDR2 SVGAGI. The DNA for the CDR3 is TGTGCCAGCTTGGCAGGGCTAACAGATACGCAGTATTTT. Translating it yields CASLAGLTDTQYF.